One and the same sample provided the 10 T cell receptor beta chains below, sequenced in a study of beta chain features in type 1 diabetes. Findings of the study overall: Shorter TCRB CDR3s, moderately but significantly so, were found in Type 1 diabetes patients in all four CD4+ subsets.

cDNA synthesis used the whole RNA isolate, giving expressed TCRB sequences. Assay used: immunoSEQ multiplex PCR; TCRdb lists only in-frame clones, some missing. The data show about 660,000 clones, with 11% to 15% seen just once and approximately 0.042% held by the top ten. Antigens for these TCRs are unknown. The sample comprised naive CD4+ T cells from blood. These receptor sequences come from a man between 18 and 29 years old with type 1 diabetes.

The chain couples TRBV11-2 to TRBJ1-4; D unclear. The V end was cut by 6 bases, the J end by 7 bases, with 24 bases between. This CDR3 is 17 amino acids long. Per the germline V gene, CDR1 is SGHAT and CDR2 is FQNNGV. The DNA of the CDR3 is TGTGCCAGCAGTTTCCATACCCGACTCATAGCGAGTGAAAAACTGTTTTTT. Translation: CASSFHTRLIASEKLFF.

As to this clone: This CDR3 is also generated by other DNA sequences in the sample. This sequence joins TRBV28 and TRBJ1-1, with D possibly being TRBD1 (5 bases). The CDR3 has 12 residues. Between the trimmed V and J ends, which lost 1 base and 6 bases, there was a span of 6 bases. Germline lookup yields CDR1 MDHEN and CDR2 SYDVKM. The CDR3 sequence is CASSLSRAEAFF. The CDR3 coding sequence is TGTGCCAGCAGTTTATCCAGGGCTGAAGCTTTCTTT.

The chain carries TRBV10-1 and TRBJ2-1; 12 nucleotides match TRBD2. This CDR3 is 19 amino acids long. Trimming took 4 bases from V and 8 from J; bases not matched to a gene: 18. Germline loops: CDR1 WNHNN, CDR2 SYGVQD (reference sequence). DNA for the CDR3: TGCGCCAGCAGTGGTAGTGGCCCGGGACTAGCGGGCCCGTGGGATGAGCAGTTCTTC. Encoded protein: CASSGSGPGLAGPWDEQFF.

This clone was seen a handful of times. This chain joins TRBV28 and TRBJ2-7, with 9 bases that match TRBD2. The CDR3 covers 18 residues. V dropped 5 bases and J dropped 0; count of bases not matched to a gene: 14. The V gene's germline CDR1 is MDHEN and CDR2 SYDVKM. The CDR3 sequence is CASSLRWGSGGSSYEQYF. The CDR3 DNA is TGTGCCAGCAGTCTCAGGTGGGGTAGCGGGGGTAGCTCCTACGAGCAGTACTTC.

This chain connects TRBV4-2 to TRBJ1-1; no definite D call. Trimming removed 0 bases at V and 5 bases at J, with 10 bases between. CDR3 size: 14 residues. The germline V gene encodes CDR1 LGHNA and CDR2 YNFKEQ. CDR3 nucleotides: TGTGCCAGCAGCCAAGATAAAGGTTGGACTGAAGCTTTCTTT. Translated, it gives CASSQDKGWTEAFF.

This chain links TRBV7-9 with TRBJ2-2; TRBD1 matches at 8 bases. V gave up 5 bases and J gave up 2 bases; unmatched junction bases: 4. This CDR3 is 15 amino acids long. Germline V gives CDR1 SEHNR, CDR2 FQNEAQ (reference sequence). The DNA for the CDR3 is TGTGCCAGCAGCAGAGGACAGGGCAACACCGGGGAGCTGTTTTTT. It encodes CASSRGQGNTGELFF.

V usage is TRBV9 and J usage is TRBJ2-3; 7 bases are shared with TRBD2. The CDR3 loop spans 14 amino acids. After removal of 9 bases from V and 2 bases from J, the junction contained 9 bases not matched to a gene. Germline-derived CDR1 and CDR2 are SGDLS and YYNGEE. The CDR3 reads CATERDLNTDTQYF. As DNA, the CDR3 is TGTGCCACCGAGCGGGACCTAAACACAGATACGCAGTATTTT.

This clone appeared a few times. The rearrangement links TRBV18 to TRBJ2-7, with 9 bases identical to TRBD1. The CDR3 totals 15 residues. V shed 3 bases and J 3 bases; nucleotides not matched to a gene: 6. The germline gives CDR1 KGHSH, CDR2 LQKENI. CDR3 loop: CASSPSDRGFYEQYF. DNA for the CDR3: TGTGCCAGCTCACCCTCGGACAGGGGCTTCTACGAGCAGTACTTC.

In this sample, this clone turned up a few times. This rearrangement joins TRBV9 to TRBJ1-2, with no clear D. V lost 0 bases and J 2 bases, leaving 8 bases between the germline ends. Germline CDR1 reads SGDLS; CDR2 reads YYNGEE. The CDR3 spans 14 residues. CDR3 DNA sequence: TGTGCCAGCAGCGTAGAGGACGAGAACTATGGCTACACCTTC. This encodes CASSVEDENYGYTF.

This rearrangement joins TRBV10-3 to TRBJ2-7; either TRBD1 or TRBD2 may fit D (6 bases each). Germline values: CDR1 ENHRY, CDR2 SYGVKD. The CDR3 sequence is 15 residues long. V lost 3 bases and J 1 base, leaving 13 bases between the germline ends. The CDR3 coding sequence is TGTGCCATCAGTGATACGGGGGCTTTTTCCTACGAGCAGTACTTC. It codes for CAISDTGAFSYEQYF.